This T cell receptor beta chain was retrieved from a study of blood T cell repertoires in COVID-19. Seattle patients were enrolled during active infection and followed longitudinally. Using immunoSEQ multiplex PCR, the repertoire was profiled, and TCRdb retains in-frame clones only, with some absent. Of 120,000 to 150,000 clones listed, around 83% are singletons. V shed 3 bases, J shed 8 bases, and the junction held 13 bases outside the gene matches. Germline V CDR1 and CDR2: KGHSH, LQKENI. The length of the CDR3 is 16 residues. The receptor comes from a man aged 30-40 years with COVID-19, enrolled during active disease. Input material: peripheral blood. V gene TRBV18 combines with J gene TRBJ1-2, with 9 nucleotides matching TRBD1. CDR3 bases: TGTGCCAGCTCACCGACAGGGGGTGATGGTTGGTTCGGCTACACCTTC. Its translation: CASSPTGGDGWFGYTF.